Presented here are 32 T cell receptor beta chains from one specimen sequenced in a study of PD-1 blockade in classical Hodgkin lymphoma. Every one of the patients relapsed after autologous stem cell transplantation (brentuximab vedotin exposure was variable). Profiling relied on immunoSEQ multiplex PCR, and the TCRdb table lists in-frame clones only, not all of them. The table records tens of thousands of clones, roughly nine tenths of them present only once. This material consisted of peripheral blood mononuclear cells (PBMCs), taken before the second cycle of nivolumab. These receptors came from a human donor with classical Hodgkin lymphoma.

J is TRBJ2-1 and V is TRBV13; 7 bases align to TRBD2. The CDR3 has 14 residues. V lost 5 bases and J lost 4; bases outside the gene matches: 5. Germline values: CDR1 PRHDT, CDR2 FYEKMQ (reference sequence). The CDR3 protein is CASSKTSLYNEQFF. For the CDR3, the DNA is TGTGCCAGCAGCAAGACTAGCCTGTACAATGAGCAGTTCTTC.

The genes are TRBV19 and TRBJ2-1; 8 bases are shared with TRBD1. The CDR3 runs 15 residues. The J segment lost 2 bases and the V segment lost 7 bases, leaving 7 bases of the junction unmatched. Per germline, CDR1 LNHDA and CDR2 SQIVND (reference sequence). CDR3 coding DNA: TGTGCCAGTACCCTCGGGACAGGTCCCTACAATGAGCAGTTCTTC. Its protein is CASTLGTGPYNEQFF.

The CDR3 reads CASRTRSGEQFF. The DNA for the CDR3 is TGCGCCAGCAGAACCAGGTCCGGGGAGCAGTTCTTC. V gene TRBV4-1 combines with J gene TRBJ2-1; unclear D gene. The CDR3 is made up of 12 amino acids. From germline, CDR1 is MGHRA and CDR2 YSYEKL. Trimming shortened V by 6 bases and J by 10 bases, and 13 bases separated the two germline ends.

The chain has TRBV25-1 and TRBJ1-2; 8 bases fit TRBD1. Losses at the gene ends were 4 bases for V and 0 bases for J; bases not matched to a gene: 7. Germline CDR1 is MGHDK and CDR2 is SYGVNS. This CDR3 region has 16 residues. The CDR3 DNA reads as TGTGCCAGCAGTGCAGTCTCAGGGGGCCCTAACTATGGCTACACCTTC. Translation: CASSAVSGGPNYGYTF.

The rearrangement joins TRBV27 to TRBJ2-3; unclear D gene. The germline V and J ends were trimmed by 3 bases and 6 bases, with 4 bases remaining between them. CDR3 length: 11 residues. Germline V gene lookup returns CDR1 MNHEY and CDR2 SMNVEV (reference sequence). CDR3 residues: CASSFYDTQYF. The DNA for the CDR3 is TGTGCCAGCAGTTTTTACGATACGCAGTATTTT.

This rearrangement joins TRBV19 to TRBJ2-7; D uncertain. Trimming left V 3 bases short and J 6 bases short, with 12 bases between. This CDR3 spans 13 amino acids. Looked up from germline, CDR1 is LNHDA and CDR2 is SQIVND (reference sequence). CDR3 DNA sequence: TGTGCCAGTAGTATTTCGGGCAGACGCGAGCAGTACTTC. Residues: CASSISGRREQYF.

The chain joins TRBV18 to TRBJ1-1, with D perhaps TRBD1 (6 bases). CDR1 is KGHSH, CDR2 LQKENI, per germline. This CDR3 comprises 14 residues. V lost 6 bases and J 10 bases, leaving 21 bases between the germline ends. As DNA, the CDR3 is TGTGCCAGCTCCCTGTCCCGGACAGTGGATTCAGCTTTCTTT. It codes for CASSLSRTVDSAFF. The whole variable domain, filled in from reference TRBV18 and TRBJ1-1, reads NAGVMQNPRHLVRRRGQEARLRCSPMKGHSHVYWYRQLPEEGLKFMVYLQKENIIDESGMPKERFSAEFPKEGPSILRIQQVVRGDSAAYFCASSLSRTVDSAFFGQGTRLTVV.

The V call is TRBV15, the J call TRBJ2-3, with D perhaps TRBD2 (6 bases). V gave up 7 bases and J gave up 2 bases, with 13 bases separating them. Germline V gives CDR1 LNHNV, CDR2 YYDKDF (reference sequence). This CDR3 contains 14 residues. The CDR3 DNA follows: TGTGCCACCACCTTGGGGAGGCTCACAGATACGCAGTATTTT. Translation: CATTLGRLTDTQYF. The whole variable domain, remainder taken from reference TRBV15 and TRBJ2-3, is DAMVIQNPRYQVTQFGKPVTLSCSQTLNHNVMYWYQQKSSQAPKLLFHYYDKDFNNEADTPDNFQSRRPNTSFCFLDIRSPGLGDTAMYLCATTLGRLTDTQYFGPGTRLTVL.

V is TRBV19 and J is TRBJ1-2; 9 bases map to TRBD1. The germline V gene encodes CDR1 LNHDA and CDR2 SQIVND (reference sequence). Trimming at V came to 6 bases and at J to 2 bases, leaving 1 base not matched to a gene. This CDR3 comprises 13 residues. Here the CDR3 reads CASSDRGNYGYTF. CDR3 in DNA: TGTGCCAGTAGCGACAGGGGGAACTATGGCTACACCTTC.

The chain combines TRBV28 with TRBJ2-3; a possible D gene is TRBD2 (5 bases). V lost 9 bases to trimming and J lost 0 bases, with 16 bases between them. CDR3 length: 15 amino acids. CDR1 is MDHEN and CDR2 is SYDVKM in the germline V gene. CDR3 sequence reads: CASTRGLTSTDTQYF. The DNA for the CDR3 is TGTGCCAGTACGCGCGGGCTTACTAGCACAGATACGCAGTATTTT.

The chain uses TRBV5-1 and TRBJ1-1, with 8 nucleotides matching TRBD1. The length of the CDR3 is 17 residues. Unmatched junction bases numbered 12, after V lost 5 bases and J lost 0 bases. Germline values: CDR1 SGHRS, CDR2 YFSETQ. The CDR3: CASRPPGTGAMNTEAFF. CDR3 nucleotides: TGCGCCAGCAGACCGCCAGGGACAGGCGCCATGAACACTGAAGCTTTCTTT. The full variable domain, in which reference TRBV5-1 and TRBJ1-1 provide the parts outside the CDR3, is KAGVTQTPRYLIKTRGQQVTLSCSPISGHRSVSWYQQTPGQGLQFLFEYFSETQRNKGNFPGRFSGRQFSNSRSEMNVSTLELGDSALYLCASRPPGTGAMNTEAFFGQGTRLTVV.

This chain links TRBV2 with TRBJ2-1; D is ambiguous. Trimming pared 4 bases from V and 4 bases from J, leaving 8 bases between. This CDR3 is built from 13 residues. Germline-derived CDR1 and CDR2 are SNHLY and FYNNEI. CDR3 DNA sequence: TGTGCCAGCAGTGTAGATAATTACAATGAGCAGTTCTTC. Translated, it gives CASSVDNYNEQFF.

This rearrangement joins TRBV6-5 to TRBJ2-5; 7 positions match TRBD2. This CDR3 has 15 amino acids. From germline, CDR1 is MNHEY and CDR2 SVGAGI. V was clipped by 6 bases and J by 0 bases; unmatched bases: 7. CDR3 region: CASRALGGNQETQYF. CDR3 coding DNA: TGTGCCAGCAGGGCCCTGGGGGGGAACCAAGAGACCCAGTACTTC.

The gene calls are TRBV6-5 and TRBJ2-1; 9 bases line up with TRBD2. Germline assignment: CDR1 MNHEY and CDR2 SVGAGI. The CDR3 contains 16 residues. V shed 2 bases and J 5 bases; nucleotides not matched to a gene: 7. The DNA of the CDR3 is TGTGCCAGCAGTTACATCGGCGGGAGGGCGAACAATGAGCAGTTCTTC. This translates into CASSYIGGRANNEQFF.

V usage is TRBV6-4 and J usage is TRBJ1-5; D is possibly TRBD1 (5 bases). The germline V gene encodes CDR1 MRHNA and CDR2 SNTAGT. The CDR3 runs 15 residues. The germline V and J ends were trimmed by 0 bases and 5 bases, with 11 bases remaining between them. CDR3 coding DNA: TGTGCCAGCAGTGACTCGAGGCAGGGCTATCAGCCCCAGCATTTT. Translation gives CASSDSRQGYQPQHF.

This chain connects TRBV4-1 to TRBJ2-2; the D gene is possibly TRBD2 (5 bases). Germline CDR1 MGHRA, CDR2 YSYEKL. CDR3 length: 17 amino acids. Trimming left V 0 bases short and J 4 bases short, with 15 bases between. The CDR3 bases are TGCGCCAGCAGCCAAGAATTGGGGATAGCGTTCACCGGGGAGCTGTTTTTT. Translated: CASSQELGIAFTGELFF.

The chain carries TRBV2 and TRBJ2-7; D gene ambiguous. The V end lost 7 bases, the J end lost 1 base, and 8 bases lay between the germline ends. CDR1 is SNHLY and CDR2 is FYNNEI in the germline V gene. The length of the CDR3 is 12 residues. This CDR3 is CASTHDSYEQYF. The CDR3 DNA follows: TGTGCCAGCACCCACGATTCCTACGAGCAGTACTTC.

This chain joins TRBV27 and TRBJ2-5, with a possible D match to TRBD2 (5 bases). The end of the DNA aligns better with TRBJ2-7, so the J call may be wrong. The V gene's germline CDR1 is MNHEY and CDR2 SMNVEV (reference sequence). The CDR3 sequence is 15 residues long. The DNA of the CDR3 is TGTGCCAGCAGTTTTCTGGCAGGAGGCTCCTACGAGCAGTACTTC. This encodes CASSFLAGGSYEQYF.

The chain combines TRBV28 with TRBJ2-7; the match to TRBD2 covers 10 bases. Trimming took 2 bases from V and 3 from J; bases not matched to a gene: 10. CDR1 MDHEN and CDR2 SYDVKM come from the germline V gene. The CDR3 loop spans 17 amino acids. Written as DNA, the CDR3 is TGTGCCAGCAGTTTACTGCTAGCGGGAGTCGGGCGCTACGAGCAGTACTTC. This codes for CASSLLLAGVGRYEQYF.

The rearrangement links TRBV10-3 to TRBJ1-2; D gene uncertain. The germline V gene encodes CDR1 ENHRY and CDR2 SYGVKD. The CDR3 is 13 amino acids. With 4 bases removed from V and 4 bases from J, the gap between germline ends came to 10 bases. As DNA, the CDR3 is TGTGCCATCAGTGGAGGCGGATTCTATGGCTACACCTTC. It codes for CAISGGGFYGYTF.

V is TRBV29-1 and J is TRBJ1-4; D gene unclear. In germline, CDR1 is SQVTM, CDR2 ANQGSEA. CDR3 length: 13 residues. V lost 4 bases to trimming and J lost 6 bases, with 12 bases between them. The CDR3 region is CSVVSPTDEKLFF. CDR3 in DNA: TGCAGCGTTGTATCGCCGACGGATGAAAAACTGTTTTTT.

The chain carries TRBV15 and TRBJ2-7, with D tentatively TRBD2 (5 bases). Deletions cut 0 bases from V and 1 base from J, with 7 bases between. Germline CDR1 and CDR2: LNHNV and YYDKDF (reference sequence). This CDR3 region has 14 residues. This CDR3 is CATSRDLASYEQYF. The CDR3 DNA sequence: TGTGCCACCAGCAGAGATTTAGCGTCCTACGAGCAGTACTTC. Complete variable domain (other parts from reference TRBV15 and TRBJ2-7): DAMVIQNPRYQVTQFGKPVTLSCSQTLNHNVMYWYQQKSSQAPKLLFHYYDKDFNNEADTPDNFQSRRPNTSFCFLDIRSPGLGDTAMYLCATSRDLASYEQYFGPGTRLTVT.

J is TRBJ2-3 and V is TRBV2, with 10 bases that match TRBD1. V was pared by 8 bases and J by 2 bases, with 1 base of the junction left unmatched. The CDR3 is 13 amino acids. Germline lookup yields CDR1 SNHLY and CDR2 FYNNEI. CDR3 residues: CASDRGPTDTQYF. CDR3 DNA sequence: TGTGCCAGCGACAGGGGGCCCACAGATACGCAGTATTTT.

The rearrangement joins TRBV27 to TRBJ2-7; 10 bases are a match to TRBD1. The CDR3 runs to 16 residues. V lost 0 bases to trimming and J lost 3 bases; unmatched junction nucleotides: 5. The germline V gene encodes CDR1 MNHEY and CDR2 SMNVEV (reference sequence). The CDR3 DNA is TGTGCCAGCAGTTTATCGGGACAGGGGTCGAACTACGAGCAGTACTTC. This translates into CASSLSGQGSNYEQYF.

In its sample, this clone was seen once. The rearrangement uses TRBV5-6 and TRBJ2-5; 7 bases are a match to TRBD1. Germline V gene sequence: CDR1 SGHDT, CDR2 YYEEEE. Trimming removed 4 bases from V and 1 base from J; junction bases left unmatched: 7. The CDR3 length is 15 residues. This chain's CDR3 is CASSPNKGAQETQYF. The CDR3 region has the DNA TGTGCCAGCAGCCCCAACAAGGGGGCCCAAGAGACCCAGTACTTC. The whole variable domain, remainder taken from reference TRBV5-6 and TRBJ2-5, is DAGVTQSPTHLIKTRGQQVTLRCSPKSGHDTVSWYQQALGQGPQFIFQYYEEEERQRGNFPDRFSGHQFPNYSSELNVNALLLGDSALYLCASSPNKGAQETQYFGPGTRLLVL.

The V and J genes are TRBV15 and TRBJ2-1; TRBD1 aligns across 9 bases. Trimming took 1 base from V and 6 from J; bases not matched to a gene: 4. CDR3 length: 15 amino acids. CDR1 is LNHNV and CDR2 is YYDKDF in the germline V gene (reference sequence). CDR3 sequence reads: CATSRVTGGFNEQFF. DNA of the CDR3: TGTGCCACCAGCAGAGTGACAGGGGGTTTCAATGAGCAGTTCTTC.

The J gene is TRBJ2-7, the V gene TRBV4-1; D possibly corresponds to TRBD1 (6 bases). CDR1 and CDR2 from the germline V gene are MGHRA and YSYEKL. The CDR3 is 15 amino acids. V shed 4 bases and J shed 1 base, with 14 bases lying between them. This CDR3 reads CASSRTSTGSYEQYF. The CDR3, as DNA: TGCGCCAGCAGCCGGACGTCGACAGGTTCCTACGAGCAGTACTTC.

The V call is TRBV7-9, the J call TRBJ2-7; no clear D. The CDR3 length is 13 residues. CDR1 SEHNR and CDR2 FQNEAQ come from the germline V gene (reference sequence). V lost 6 bases and J 3 bases, leaving 12 bases between the germline ends. The chain's CDR3 is CASRTDEYYEQYF. The CDR3 DNA is TGTGCCAGCAGAACAGATGAGTACTACGAGCAGTACTTC.

J is TRBJ2-5 and V is TRBV7-8, with TRBD2 matching 12 bases. The CDR3 length is 16 residues. J was trimmed by 3 bases and V by 5 bases; bases with no gene match: 7. CDR1 SGHVS and CDR2 FQNEAQ come from the germline V gene. The DNA of the CDR3 is TGTGCCAGCAGCCCATGGACTAGCGGGGACAAAGAGACCCAGTACTTC. This sequence encodes CASSPWTSGDKETQYF.

The genes are TRBV7-2 and TRBJ2-7; TRBD1 matches 11 bases. This CDR3 is 18 amino acids long. Germline values: CDR1 SGHTA, CDR2 FQGNSA. The ends lost 1 base at V and 1 base at J; junction bases unmatched: 9. The CDR3 DNA reads as TGTGCCAGCAGCTTAGTCGCCGCCGGACAGGGGGCATCCTACGAGCAGTACTTC. The encoded protein is CASSLVAAGQGASYEQYF.

The chain couples TRBV5-1 to TRBJ2-1, with D possibly matching TRBD2 (5 bases). In germline, CDR1 is SGHRS, CDR2 YFSETQ. The CDR3 is made up of 17 amino acids. V lost 7 bases, J lost 2 bases, and 22 bases lay in between. CDR3 coding DNA: TGCGCCAGCGTAGGAACGGGGAGTCAAGGTCCCTACAATGAGCAGTTCTTC. It encodes CASVGTGSQGPYNEQFF.

The chain couples TRBV29-1 to TRBJ2-7, with 8 bases that match TRBD1. This CDR3 has 13 amino acids. V trimming: 3 bases; J trimming: 2 bases; junction bases outside the gene matches: 3. Looked up from germline, CDR1 is SQVTM and CDR2 is ANQGSEA. DNA for the CDR3: TGCAGCGTTGATACAGGGGGAACCTACGAGCAGTACTTC. Translating it yields CSVDTGGTYEQYF.